This T cell receptor beta chain stems from a study of Graves' ophthalmopathy and Graves' hyperthyroidism. Background on the study: Ophthalmopathy absent within 18 months of follow-up marked hyperthyroidism as stable.

On this clonotype itself: The antigen remains unidentified. An end of the junction does not agree with germline; a read error may underlie this.

Beta-chain TCR CDR3 regions were amplified from RNA transcripts. The first-round RT-PCR employed HTBI primers together with the Qiagen OneStep RT-PCR kit. A multiplex PCR was then performed as the second round. TCRdb independently ran MiXCR on the multiplex PCR reads; one entry per CDR3 protein. Here the sample spans approximately 1.2 million distinct CDR3 sequences, less than 45% being singletons. Whole-study findings and limits: A majority of expanded thyroid clonotypes exceeding 0.001 frequency were likewise present in blood. Ophthalmopathy progression cases were predicted by the model with 70.59% sensitivity and 72% to 85% specificity.

The CDR3 spans 18 residues. Per germline, CDR1 SGHAT and CDR2 FQNNGV. This sequence joins TRBV11-2 and TRBJ2-2, with a weak D call TRBD1 (6 bases). The sequencing input was peripheral blood or thyroid tissue (not recorded which). This TCR was sampled from an adult man with Graves' hyperthyroidism. CDR3 residues: CASSLGQATPRGTGELFF. The CDR3, as DNA: TGTGCCAGCAGCTTAGGACAGGCTACACCTAGGGGCACCGGGGAGCTTTTTTTT.